The 5 T cell receptor beta chains below come from one sample, sequenced in a study of siplizumab effects on memory and regulatory T cells. Profiled with immunoSEQ multiplex PCR; TCRdb holds only in-frame clones, not every one. The sample lists fewer than 130,000 clones, 80% to 95% occurring once. The sample consisted of CD4+ T cells sorted from blood. The receptor set was obtained from a human donor in good health.

The chain recombines TRBV5-1 with TRBJ2-4; D is perhaps TRBD1 (6 bases). V was shortened by 2 bases and J by 4 bases, with 10 bases between the two germline ends. Germline CDR1 and CDR2: SGHRS and YFSETQ. The CDR3 contains 14 residues. CDR3 bases: TGCGCCAGCAGCTTAGAACAGGGTAAAAACATTCAGTACTTC. Translated: CASSLEQGKNIQYF. Variable domain in full (rest from reference TRBV5-1 and TRBJ2-4): KAGVTQTPRYLIKTRGQQVTLSCSPISGHRSVSWYQQTPGQGLQFLFEYFSETQRNKGNFPGRFSGRQFSNSRSEMNVSTLELGDSALYLCASSLEQGKNIQYFGAGTRLSVL.

The chain employs TRBV5-4 and TRBJ2-7; 7 nucleotides line up with TRBD1. The CDR3 covers 19 residues. The V and J ends lost 0 bases and 3 bases, in that order; junction bases with no gene match: 18. The germline V gene has CDR1 SGHNT and CDR2 YYREEE (reference sequence). CDR3 coding DNA: TGTGCCAGCAGCTTGGAAGGTGGCAGGGGGTTAATAAAAATCTACGAGCAGTACTTC. Its protein product is CASSLEGGRGLIKIYEQYF.

The chain combines TRBV5-6 with TRBJ2-3, with D possibly being TRBD1 or TRBD2 (6 bases each). With 2 bases removed from V and 5 bases from J, the gap between germline ends came to 15 bases. CDR3 length: 15 amino acids. Germline V gene data show CDR1 as SGHDT and CDR2 as YYEEEE. The CDR3 is CASSFVRGRIDTQYF. Here the CDR3 DNA reads TGTGCCAGCAGCTTTGTTAGGGGGAGGATAGATACGCAGTATTTT.

The J gene is TRBJ1-2, the V gene TRBV11-2, with D unclear. This CDR3 has 13 amino acids. In germline, CDR1 is SGHAT, CDR2 FQNNGV. The V end was cut by 3 bases, the J end by 2 bases, with 7 bases between. The CDR3 DNA reads as TGTGCCAGCAGCTTTGGCAGGAACTATGGCTACACCTTC. It translates to CASSFGRNYGYTF.

The chain couples TRBV2 to TRBJ2-7; 7 nucleotides agree with TRBD2. CDR3 size: 15 residues. The junction had 10 bases not matched to a gene; V was cut back by 6 bases and J by 2 bases. The germline V gene has CDR1 SNHLY and CDR2 FYNNEI. The CDR3 region is CASRAAGTTTYEQYF. The CDR3 region has the DNA TGTGCCAGCAGAGCCGCTGGGACTACCACCTACGAGCAGTACTTC.